Shown below are 14 T cell receptor beta chains from a single sample sequenced in a study of PD-1 blockade in mismatch repair-deficient tumors. The protocol was immunoSEQ multiplex PCR, while the TCRdb copy is restricted to in-frame clones and leaves out a portion. The data show about 130,000 clones, with about nine tenths seen just once and 10% to 15% held by the top ten. Sequenced material: peripheral blood, taken approximately 73 weeks after starting pembrolizumab. All receptors derive from an adult with mismatch repair-deficient cancer.

This chain uses TRBV5-6 with TRBJ2-5; tentative D call: TRBD2 (5 bases). The CDR3 sequence is 12 residues long. Germline V CDR1 and CDR2: SGHDT, YYEEEE. V was pared by 8 bases and J by 0 bases, with 8 bases between. As DNA, the CDR3 is TGTGCCAGTCATAGCGACCAAGAGACCCAGTACTTC. Translated, it gives CASHSDQETQYF.

V usage is TRBV27 and J usage is TRBJ2-3; the match to TRBD2 covers 8 bases. The V segment lost 8 bases and the J segment 0 bases; nucleotides outside the gene matches: 1. The CDR3 contains 13 residues. Germline CDR1 is MNHEY and CDR2 is SMNVEV (reference sequence). CDR3 coding DNA: TGTGCCAGCGCGGGGGGAAGCACAGATACGCAGTATTTT. Its translation is CASAGGSTDTQYF.

The chain couples TRBV11-3 to TRBJ2-1; 7 bases are shared with TRBD2. Germline-derived CDR1 and CDR2 are SGHNT and YENEEA. CDR3 length: 14 residues. The V gene end was trimmed by 3 bases and the J gene end by 9 bases; junction bases not matched to a gene: 8. CDR3 in DNA: TGTGCCAGCAGCTTTCCGGGAGGCGGGGGTGAGCAGTTCTTC. Residues: CASSFPGGGGEQFF.

This chain uses TRBV29-1 with TRBJ2-3, with 12 bases identical to TRBD2. There are 15 residues in the CDR3. CDR1 and CDR2 from the germline V gene are SQVTM and ANQGSEA. V was clipped by 5 bases and J by 3 bases; unmatched bases: 6. As DNA, the CDR3 is TGCAGCGTTCGCCGGACTAGCGGGATTACAGATACGCAGTATTTT. Its protein product is CSVRRTSGITDTQYF.

This sequence joins TRBV28 and TRBJ2-1; 8 bases agree with TRBD1. J was trimmed by 4 bases and V by 2 bases; bases with no gene match: 7. CDR1 and CDR2 (germline): MDHEN, SYDVKM. This CDR3 spans 16 amino acids. The CDR3 bases are TGTGCCAGCAGTTTAGGGGGGACAGGCCATTACAATGAGCAGTTCTTC. It translates to CASSLGGTGHYNEQFF.

V is TRBV29-1 and J is TRBJ2-1, with 11 bases lining up with TRBD2. Germline lookup yields CDR1 SQVTM and CDR2 ANQGSEA. This CDR3 region has 14 residues. V was pared by 4 bases and J by 2 bases, with 1 base of the junction left unmatched. The CDR3 spells CSVATSGTYNEQFF. The DNA for the CDR3 is TGCAGCGTTGCGACTAGCGGGACCTACAATGAGCAGTTCTTC.

V is TRBV5-4 and J is TRBJ2-7; the D gene is possibly TRBD2 (6 bases). The V gene lost 1 base and the J gene lost 0 bases, with 8 bases spanning the gap. The length of the CDR3 is 14 residues. Per germline, CDR1 SGHNT and CDR2 YYREEE (reference sequence). The DNA for the CDR3 is TGTGCCAGCAGCTTGTCTAGCGTCTCCTACGAGCAGTACTTC. Translation gives CASSLSSVSYEQYF.

V gene TRBV28 combines with J gene TRBJ1-4; possibly TRBD1 for D (5 bases). This CDR3 is built from 14 residues. Between the trimmed V and J ends, which lost 2 bases and 8 bases, there was a span of 12 bases. Germline CDR1 is MDHEN and CDR2 is SYDVKM. CDR3 nucleotide sequence: TGTGCCAGCAGTTTAGGAGGGGTTGAGGAAAAACTGTTTTTT. This encodes CASSLGGVEEKLFF.

This chain's CDR3 is CATGLTEQYF. CDR3 DNA: TGTGCCACCGGACTTACCGAGCAGTACTTC. The rearrangement uses TRBV6-1 and TRBJ2-7; D perhaps matches TRBD2 (5 bases). This CDR3 has 10 amino acids. In germline, CDR1 is MNHNS, CDR2 SASEGT. Trimming took 10 bases from V and 6 from J, leaving 10 bases between them.

This chain links TRBV28 with TRBJ2-2; TRBD2 matches at 8 bases. The germline V gene encodes CDR1 MDHEN and CDR2 SYDVKM. This CDR3 comprises 14 residues. After removal of 6 bases from V and 8 bases from J, the junction contained 8 bases not matched to a gene. The CDR3, as DNA: TGTGCCAGCAGGTCAGCGGGAGTTAGAGGGGAGCTGTTTTTT. Its protein product is CASRSAGVRGELFF.

The rearrangement joins TRBV10-2 to TRBJ1-2; D is unresolved. Germline V CDR1 and CDR2: WSHSY, SAAADI. There are 15 residues in the CDR3. The V end was cut by 2 bases, the J end by 4 bases, with 14 bases between. The CDR3 DNA sequence: TGCGCCAGCAGTGAGAGGGCTGCTCCCCGCTATGGCTACACCTTC. Translation: CASSERAAPRYGYTF.

Details on this clone: This CDR3 is also generated by other DNA sequences in the sample. This chain joins TRBV18 and TRBJ2-2; no clear D gene. Germline V CDR1 and CDR2: KGHSH, LQKENI. The V gene lost 2 bases and the J gene lost 1 base, with 5 bases spanning the gap. The CDR3 runs to 14 residues. The CDR3 sequence: CASSPGQNTGELFF. The CDR3 DNA sequence: TGTGCCAGCTCACCAGGCCAGAACACCGGGGAGCTGTTTTTT.

Worth noting for this clone: The junction differs from germline at one of its ends, possibly a read error. V gene TRBV14 combines with J gene TRBJ2-7; 7 nucleotides align to TRBD2. This CDR3 has 11 residues. Germline CDR1 and CDR2: SGHDN and FVKESK. CDR3 protein: CASSPSSGTGF. The CDR3 bases are TGTGCCAGCAGCCCGTCTAGCGGTACCGGCTTC.

This chain connects TRBV11-3 to TRBJ2-1; D may be TRBD2 (6 bases). Germline V gives CDR1 SGHNT, CDR2 YENEEA. The CDR3 spans 12 residues. The V and J ends lost 2 bases and 8 bases respectively, with 7 bases between them. The CDR3 loop is CASSLPGDEQFF. CDR3 in DNA: TGTGCCAGCAGCTTACCGGGGGATGAGCAGTTCTTC.